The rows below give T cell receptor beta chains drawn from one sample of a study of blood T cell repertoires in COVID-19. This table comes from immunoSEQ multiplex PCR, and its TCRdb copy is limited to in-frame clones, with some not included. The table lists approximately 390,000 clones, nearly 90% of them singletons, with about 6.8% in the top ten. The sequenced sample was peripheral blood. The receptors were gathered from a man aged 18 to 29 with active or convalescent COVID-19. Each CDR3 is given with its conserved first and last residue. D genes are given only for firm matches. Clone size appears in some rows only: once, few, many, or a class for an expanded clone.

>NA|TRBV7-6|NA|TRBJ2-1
CASSQQGIRAYNEQFF
TGTGCCAGCAGCCAGCAGGGGATTCGGGCCTACAATGAGCAGTTCTTC
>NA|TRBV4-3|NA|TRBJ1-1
CASSPGPGTLNTEAFF
TGCGCCAGCAGCCCTGGGCCCGGGACACTAAACACTGAAGCTTTCTTT
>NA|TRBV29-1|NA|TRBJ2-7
CSVGAGVTYEQYF
TGCAGCGTTGGGGCAGGGGTCACCTACGAGCAGTACTTC
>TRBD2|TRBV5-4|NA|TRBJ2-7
CASSLEASGRGLEQYF
TGTGCCAGCAGCTTGGAGGCTAGCGGGAGAGGCCTCGAGCAGTACTTC
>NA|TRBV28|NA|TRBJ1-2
CASSLVFGGDEANYGYTF
TGTGCCAGCAGTTTAGTTTTCGGGGGGGACGAAGCTAACTATGGCTACACCTTC
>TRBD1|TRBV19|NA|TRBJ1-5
CASNPLDRADQPQHF
TGTGCCAGTAACCCCCTCGACAGGGCCGATCAGCCCCAGCATTTT
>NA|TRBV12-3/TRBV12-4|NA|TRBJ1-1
CASIRQTNTEAFF
TGTGCCAGCATCCGACAGACAAACACTGAAGCTTTCTTT
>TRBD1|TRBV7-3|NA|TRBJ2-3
CASSLIGGESDTQYF
TGTGCCAGCAGCTTAATAGGGGGCGAGTCAGATACGCAGTATTTT
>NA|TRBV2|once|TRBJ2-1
CASTRGDYNEQFF
TGTGCCAGCACCCGAGGTGATTACAATGAGCAGTTCTTC
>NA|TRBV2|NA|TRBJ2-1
CASSDIGTNYNEQFF
TGTGCCAGCAGTGATATCGGGACAAATTACAATGAGCAGTTCTTC
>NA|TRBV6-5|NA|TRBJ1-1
CASKIQGPMNTEAFF
TGTGCCAGCAAAATACAGGGACCGATGAACACTGAAGCTTTCTTT
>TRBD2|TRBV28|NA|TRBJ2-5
CASSSQREGRETQYF
TGTGCCAGCAGTTCCCAGCGGGAGGGCCGGGAGACCCAGTACTTC
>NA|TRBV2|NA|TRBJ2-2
CASTVYSTGELFF
TGTGCCAGCACGGTCTACAGCACCGGGGAGCTGTTTTTT
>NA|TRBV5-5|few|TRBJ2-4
CASSPPDREAKNIQYF
TGTGCCAGCAGCCCGCCCGACAGAGAAGCCAAAAACATTCAGTACTTC
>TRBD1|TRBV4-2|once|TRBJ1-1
CASRLLGQGDLTEAFF
TGTGCCAGCAGGCTCCTGGGACAGGGAGATCTCACTGAAGCTTTCTTT
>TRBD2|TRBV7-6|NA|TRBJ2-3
CASSLGRAGGRADTQYF
TGTGCCAGCAGCTTAGGTCGGGCGGGAGGGCGAGCAGATACGCAGTATTTT
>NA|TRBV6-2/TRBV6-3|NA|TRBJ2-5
CASSQTGTRRETQYF
TGTGCCAGCAGCCAGACCGGGACTCGCAGAGAGACCCAGTACTTC
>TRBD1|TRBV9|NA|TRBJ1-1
CASSAEPGQMNTEAFF
TGTGCCAGCAGTGCGGAACCGGGACAGATGAACACTGAAGCTTTCTTT
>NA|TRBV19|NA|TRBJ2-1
CASRTPGRRAEQFF
TGTGCCAGTAGGACCCCCGGCAGGCGGGCTGAGCAGTTCTTC
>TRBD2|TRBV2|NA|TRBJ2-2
CASREREGQRGELFF
TGTGCCAGCAGGGAGCGGGAGGGCCAGAGAGGGGAGCTGTTTTTT
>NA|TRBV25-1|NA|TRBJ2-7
CASRRDSDSYEQYF
TGTGCCAGCAGGCGAGATAGCGACTCCTACGAGCAGTACTTC
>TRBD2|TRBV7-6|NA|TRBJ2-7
CASSPTSGASYEQYF
TGTGCCAGCAGCCCTACTAGCGGGGCCTCCTACGAGCAGTACTTC
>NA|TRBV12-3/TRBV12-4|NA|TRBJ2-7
CASSHHNSYEQYF
TGTGCCAGCAGCCACCACAACTCCTACGAGCAGTACTTC
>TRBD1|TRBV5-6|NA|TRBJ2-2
CASSLENRGTGELFF
TGTGCCAGCAGCTTAGAGAACAGGGGCACCGGGGAGCTGTTTTTT
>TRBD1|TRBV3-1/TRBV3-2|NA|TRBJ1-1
CATLTGDNTEAFF
TGTGCCACCTTGACAGGGGATAACACTGAAGCTTTCTTT
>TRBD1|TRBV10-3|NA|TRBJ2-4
CAISGSGTGIAKNIQYF
TGTGCCATCAGTGGGAGTGGGACAGGGATAGCCAAAAACATTCAGTACTTC
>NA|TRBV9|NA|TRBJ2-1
CASSVGERSSYNEQFF
TGTGCCAGCAGCGTAGGCGAGCGAAGCTCCTACAATGAGCAGTTCTTC
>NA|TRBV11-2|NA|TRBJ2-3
CASSPRQGDTQYF
TGTGCCAGCAGCCCCCGACAAGGCGATACGCAGTATTTT
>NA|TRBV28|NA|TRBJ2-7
CASSPPEARYEQYF
TGTGCCAGCAGTCCCCCGGAGGCCCGCTACGAGCAGTACTTC
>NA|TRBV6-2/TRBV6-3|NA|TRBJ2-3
CASSYYMDTQYF
TGTGCCAGCAGTTACTATATGGATACGCAGTATTTT
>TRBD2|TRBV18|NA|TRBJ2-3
CASSPGLAGTDTQYF
TGTGCCAGCTCCCCGGGACTAGCCGGCACAGATACGCAGTATTTT
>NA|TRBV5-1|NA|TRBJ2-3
CASTSGRGKITDTQYF
TGCGCCAGCACCTCGGGTCGGGGGAAGATCACAGATACGCAGTATTTT
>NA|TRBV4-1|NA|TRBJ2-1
CASSQETRADEQFF
TGCGCCAGCAGCCAAGAAACTAGAGCGGATGAGCAGTTCTTC